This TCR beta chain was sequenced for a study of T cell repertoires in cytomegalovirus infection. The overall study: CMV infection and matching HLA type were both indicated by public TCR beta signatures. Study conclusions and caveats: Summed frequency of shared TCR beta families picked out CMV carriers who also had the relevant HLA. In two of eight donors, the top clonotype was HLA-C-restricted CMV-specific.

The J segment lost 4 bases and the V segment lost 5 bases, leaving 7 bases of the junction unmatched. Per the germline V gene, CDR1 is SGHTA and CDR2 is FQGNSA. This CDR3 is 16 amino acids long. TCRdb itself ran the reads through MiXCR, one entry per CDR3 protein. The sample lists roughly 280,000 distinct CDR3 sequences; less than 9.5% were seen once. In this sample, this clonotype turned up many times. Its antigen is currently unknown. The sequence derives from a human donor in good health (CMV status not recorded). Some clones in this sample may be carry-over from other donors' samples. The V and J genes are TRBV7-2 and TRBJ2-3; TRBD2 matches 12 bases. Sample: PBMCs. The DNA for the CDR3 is TGTGCCAGCAGCAAAGGACTAGCGGGAATCCCAGATACGCAGTATTTT. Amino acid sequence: CASSKGLAGIPDTQYF.